The sequence of this T cell receptor (beta chain) was determined in a study of blood T cells in healthy people across ages (dated by TCRdb to 2013 to 2016). Background for the entire study: Template switching captured roughly one uniquely barcoded TCR beta cDNA molecule per two T cells in model experiments. The study measured age-related changes in TCR beta repertoire diversity using deep sequencing normalized with unique cDNA molecular identifiers. The donors were split into four age groups: young (average around 17 years), middle-aged (about 40), aged (roughly 68) and long-lived (roughly 88). Donors of different ages were randomly distributed across sequencing lanes to avoid experimental bias. The study analyzed two additional independent replicas of 1 million unique cDNA reads from the same blood draw for two donors, one aged 18 to 30 and one aged 80 or older.

From its cysteine to its phenylalanine, the CDR3 spans 14 amino acids. Only the CDR3 DNA is retained, 42 bases long and in frame from the first base. Germline trimming amounts to 5 bases on V and 4 bases on J, with 4 as the count of junction bases outside the gene matches. The donors were roughly 40 Caucasian individuals from Russia, aged 6 to 90 years, who were systemically healthy. Each donor gave ten milliliters of peripheral blood, drawn into EDTA-treated Vacutainer tubes. Ficoll-Paque density-gradient centrifugation was used to isolate PBMCs, with at least 6 million per sample. Total RNA, at least 6 micrograms per sample, was extracted from PBMCs with Trizol reagent. For every donor, an aliquot of PBMCs went through flow cytometry to measure the percentages of naive CD45RAhigh/CD27high T cells. The library was obtained by 5' RACE. The sequencer listed for this sample is Illumina HiSeq 2500. A second PCR of about 7 to 12 cycles was performed with a sample-barcoded 5' primer and a J-beta primer mix. A unique molecular identifier was introduced onto each TCR beta cDNA molecule by a template-switch 5' adaptor carrying 12 random nucleotides. At least 2.5 million CDR3-containing paired-end reads were obtained from each sample. All of the RNA was converted into first-strand cDNA using the Mint cDNA synthesis kit, with a TRBC-specific oligonucleotide serving as the primer. All cDNA was treated with uracil-DNA glycosylase and then went through a first 18-cycle PCR with the universal primers M1SS and BC2_uni_R. Processing in the source paper ran as follows. For normalization, 1 million high-quality reads, each with a distinct molecular identifier, were randomly selected from each sample. Reads sharing molecular identifiers were discarded rather than binned into consensus sequences. MiTCR, run with a Q25 quality threshold and the strictest error-elimination algorithm, handled CDR3 identification, clonotype clustering and error correction. Lower-bound total TCR beta diversity was estimated with a nonparametric unseen species model using Euler transformation. Through fastp at Q25 and MiXCR, TCRdb rebuilt clones from the public reads, retaining in-frame beta chains. Each CDR3 protein appears once, grouped with its most common genes and DNA. Here the V and J calls rest on TCRdb's processing, not on the authors' analysis. The sample table contains 1.2 million to 1.5 million distinct CDR3 sequences; only one count was recorded for around two fifths of them. The ten largest clones capture roughly 7.7% of the sample.

Broader findings and caveats from the paper: Estimates of total diversity based on one million sequenced T cells were considered lower bounds and underestimates. Compared with the aged group, more naive CD4+ T cells, fewer expanded clones and increased TCR diversity were shown by the long-lived group, suggesting age selection. Since profiling was done on bulk unsorted PBMCs, naive and antigen-experienced compartments could not be conclusively compared. The percentage of naive T cells measured by flow cytometry correlated strongly with observed TCR beta diversity. Observed TCR beta diversity per million T cells fell roughly linearly with age, and a significant reduction was already apparent by age about 38. Donor CMV infection status was unknown, potentially confounding age-related changes in expanded clonotypes.

A remark on this clonotype: The antigen it binds to is not known. It has no much larger one-base neighbor in the sample; base qualities were not kept.

The source is a woman under 30 in good health. Sequenced input: blood. The receptor chain draws on TRBV12-3 or TRBV12-4 and TRBJ1-5, and 8 junctional nucleotides match TRBD1. The DNA is as follows: TGTGCCAGCAGTGTCTGGACAGGGAATCAGCCCCAGCATTTT. This encodes CASSVWTGNQPQHF.